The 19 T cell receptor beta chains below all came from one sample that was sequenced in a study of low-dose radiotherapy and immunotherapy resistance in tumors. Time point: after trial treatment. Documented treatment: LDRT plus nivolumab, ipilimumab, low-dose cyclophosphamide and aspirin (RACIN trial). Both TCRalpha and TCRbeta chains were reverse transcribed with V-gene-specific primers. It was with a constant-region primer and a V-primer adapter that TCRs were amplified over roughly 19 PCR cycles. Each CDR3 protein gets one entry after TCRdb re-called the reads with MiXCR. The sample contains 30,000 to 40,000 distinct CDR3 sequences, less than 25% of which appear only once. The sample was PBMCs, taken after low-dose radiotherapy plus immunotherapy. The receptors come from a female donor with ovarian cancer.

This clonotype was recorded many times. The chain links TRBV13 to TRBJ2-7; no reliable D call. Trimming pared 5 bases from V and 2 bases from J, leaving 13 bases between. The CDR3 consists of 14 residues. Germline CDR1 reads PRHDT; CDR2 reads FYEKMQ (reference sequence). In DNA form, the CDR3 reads TGTGCCAGCAGCCCCGTGACGGGTACCTACGAGCAGTACTTC. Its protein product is CASSPVTGTYEQYF. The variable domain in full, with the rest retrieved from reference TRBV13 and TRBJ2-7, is AAGVIQSPRHLIKEKRETATLKCYPIPRHDTVYWYQQGPGQDPQFLISFYEKMQSDKGSIPDRFSAQQFSDYHSELNMSSLELGDSALYFCASSPVTGTYEQYFGPGTRLTVT.

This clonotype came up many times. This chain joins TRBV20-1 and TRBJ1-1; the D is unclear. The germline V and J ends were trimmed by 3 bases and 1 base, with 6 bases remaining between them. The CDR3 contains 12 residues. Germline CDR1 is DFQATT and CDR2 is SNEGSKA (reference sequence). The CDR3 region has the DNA TGCAGTGCTAGGGTGGGGAACACTGAAGCTTTCTTT. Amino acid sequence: CSARVGNTEAFF.

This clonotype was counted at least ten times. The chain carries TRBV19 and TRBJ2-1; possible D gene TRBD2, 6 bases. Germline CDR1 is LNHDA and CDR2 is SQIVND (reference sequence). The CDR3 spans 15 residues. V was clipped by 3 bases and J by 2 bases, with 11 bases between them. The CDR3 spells CASSIGGKPYNEQFF. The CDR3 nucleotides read TGTGCCAGTAGTATCGGCGGGAAACCCTACAATGAGCAGTTCTTC.

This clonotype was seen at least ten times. CDR3 DNA: TGTGCCAGCGGGCCAGGGAAGCGCTACGAGCAGTACTTC. Translation gives CASGPGKRYEQYF. The chain employs TRBV14 and TRBJ2-7; D possibly corresponds to TRBD1 (5 bases). Between the trimmed V and J ends, which lost 8 bases and 3 bases, there was a span of 14 bases. The CDR3 is made up of 13 amino acids. Germline V lookup: CDR1 SGHDN, CDR2 FVKESK.

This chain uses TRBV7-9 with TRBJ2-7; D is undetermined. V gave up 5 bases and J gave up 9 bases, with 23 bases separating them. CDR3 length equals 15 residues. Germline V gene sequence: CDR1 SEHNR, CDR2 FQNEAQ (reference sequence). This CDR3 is CASSPEGYDGAWQYF. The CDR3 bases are TGTGCCAGCAGCCCCGAAGGGTATGACGGCGCTTGGCAGTACTTC.

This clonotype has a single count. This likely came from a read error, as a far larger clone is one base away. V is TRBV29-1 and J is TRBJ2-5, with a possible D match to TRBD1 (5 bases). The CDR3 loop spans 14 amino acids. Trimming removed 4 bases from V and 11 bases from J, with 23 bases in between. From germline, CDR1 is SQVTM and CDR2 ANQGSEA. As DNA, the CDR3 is TGCAGCGTTGCCCCAGGGATCTCCTACAATGAGCAGTACTTC. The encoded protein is CSVAPGISYNEQYF.

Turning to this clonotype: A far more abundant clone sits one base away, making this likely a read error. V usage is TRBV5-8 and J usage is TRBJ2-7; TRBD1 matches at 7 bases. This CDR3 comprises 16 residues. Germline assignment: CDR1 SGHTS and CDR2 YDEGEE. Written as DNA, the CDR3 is TGTGCCGGCAGCACCCCATCCGGGACAGTGCTCTACGAGCAGTACTTC. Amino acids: CAGSTPSGTVLYEQYF.

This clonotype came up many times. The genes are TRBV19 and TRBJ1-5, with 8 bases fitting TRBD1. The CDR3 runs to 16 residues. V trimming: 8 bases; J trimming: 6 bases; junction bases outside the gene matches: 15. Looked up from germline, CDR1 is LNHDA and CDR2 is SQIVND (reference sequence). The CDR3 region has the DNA TGTGCCAGTTTGGAAACTCGGACAGGGTCCGGTCAGCCCCAGCATTTT. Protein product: CASLETRTGSGQPQHF.

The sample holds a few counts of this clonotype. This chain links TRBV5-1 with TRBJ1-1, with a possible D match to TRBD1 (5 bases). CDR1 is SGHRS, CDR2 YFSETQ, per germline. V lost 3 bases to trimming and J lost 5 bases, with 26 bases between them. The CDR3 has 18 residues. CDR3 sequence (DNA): TGCGCCAGCAGCTCTATACTCAGGGCAGGAATGGGGAGGACTGAAGCTTTCTTT. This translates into CASSSILRAGMGRTEAFF.

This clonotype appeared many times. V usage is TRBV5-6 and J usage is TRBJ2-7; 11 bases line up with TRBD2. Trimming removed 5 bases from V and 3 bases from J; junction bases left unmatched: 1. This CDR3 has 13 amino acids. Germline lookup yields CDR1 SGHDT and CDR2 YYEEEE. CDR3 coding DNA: TGTGCCAGCAGACTAGCGGGGGACTACGAGCAGTACTTC. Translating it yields CASRLAGDYEQYF.

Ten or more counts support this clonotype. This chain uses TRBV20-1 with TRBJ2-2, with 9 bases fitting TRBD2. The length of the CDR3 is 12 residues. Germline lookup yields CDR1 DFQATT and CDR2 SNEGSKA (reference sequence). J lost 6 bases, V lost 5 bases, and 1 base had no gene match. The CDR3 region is CSAQREAGELFF. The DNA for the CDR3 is TGCAGTGCTCAGCGGGAGGCCGGGGAGCTGTTTTTT.

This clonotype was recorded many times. CDR3 sequence (DNA): TGTGCCAGCAGACCTTGGAACACCGGGGAGCTGTTTTTT. Residues: CASRPWNTGELFF. The V call is TRBV27, the J call TRBJ2-2, with no clear D. The V end was cut by 6 bases, the J end by 1 base, with 6 bases between. The CDR3 extends over 13 amino acids. Germline CDR1 MNHEY, CDR2 SMNVEV (reference sequence).

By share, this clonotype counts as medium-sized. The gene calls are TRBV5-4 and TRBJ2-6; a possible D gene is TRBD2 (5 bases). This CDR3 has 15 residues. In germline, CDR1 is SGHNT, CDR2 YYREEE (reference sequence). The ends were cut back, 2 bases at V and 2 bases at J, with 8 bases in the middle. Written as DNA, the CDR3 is TGTGCCAGCAGCTTTGAGGGAACTGGGGCCAACGTCCTGACTTTC. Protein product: CASSFEGTGANVLTF.

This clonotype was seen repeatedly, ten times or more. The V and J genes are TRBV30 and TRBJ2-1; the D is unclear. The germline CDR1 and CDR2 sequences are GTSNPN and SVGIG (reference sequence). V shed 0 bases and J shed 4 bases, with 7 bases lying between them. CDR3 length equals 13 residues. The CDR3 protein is CAWSVNAYNEQFF. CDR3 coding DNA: TGTGCCTGGAGTGTAAACGCATACAATGAGCAGTTCTTC.

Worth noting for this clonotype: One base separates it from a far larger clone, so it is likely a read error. The CDR3 spells CASSVRRGTSGSYEQFF. The DNA for the CDR3 is TGTGCCAGTTCTGTCCGTCGCGGGACTAGCGGTTCCTACGAGCAGTTCTTC. The chain links TRBV19 to TRBJ2-1; TRBD2 matches at 11 bases. With V trimmed by 8 bases and J by 10 bases, 19 bases remained unmatched. Germline-derived CDR1 and CDR2 are LNHDA and SQIVND (reference sequence). The CDR3 length is 17 residues.

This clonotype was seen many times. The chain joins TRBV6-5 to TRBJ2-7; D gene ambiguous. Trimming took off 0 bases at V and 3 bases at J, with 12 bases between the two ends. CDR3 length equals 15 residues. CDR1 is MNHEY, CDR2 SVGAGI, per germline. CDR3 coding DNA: TGTGCCAGCAGTTACTCCTGGCCTTTAAACTACGAGCAGTACTTC. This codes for CASSYSWPLNYEQYF.

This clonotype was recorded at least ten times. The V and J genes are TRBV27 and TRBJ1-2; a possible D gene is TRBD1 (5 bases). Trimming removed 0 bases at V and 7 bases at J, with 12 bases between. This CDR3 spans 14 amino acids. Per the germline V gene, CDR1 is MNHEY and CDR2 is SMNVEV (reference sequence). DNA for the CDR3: TGTGCCAGCAGTTTATCGGGGGTTGGGGCTGGCTACACCTTC. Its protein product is CASSLSGVGAGYTF.

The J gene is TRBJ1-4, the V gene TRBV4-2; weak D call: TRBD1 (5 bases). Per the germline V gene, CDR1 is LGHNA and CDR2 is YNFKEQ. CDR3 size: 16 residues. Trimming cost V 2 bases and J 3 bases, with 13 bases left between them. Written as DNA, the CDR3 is TGTGCCAGCAGCCAACAAACGGGCAGGGCTAATGAAAAACTGTTTTTT. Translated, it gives CASSQQTGRANEKLFF.

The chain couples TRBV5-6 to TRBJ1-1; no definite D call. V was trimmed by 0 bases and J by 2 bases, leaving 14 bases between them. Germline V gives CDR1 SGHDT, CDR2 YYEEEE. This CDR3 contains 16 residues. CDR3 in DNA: TGTGCCAGCAGCTTGGGGGCCCTTCGCGCTAACACTGAAGCTTTCTTT. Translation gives CASSLGALRANTEAFF. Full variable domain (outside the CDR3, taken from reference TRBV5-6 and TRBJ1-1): DAGVTQSPTHLIKTRGQQVTLRCSPKSGHDTVSWYQQALGQGPQFIFQYYEEEERQRGNFPDRFSGHQFPNYSSELNVNALLLGDSALYLCASSLGALRANTEAFFGQGTRLTVV.